This TCR beta chain was profiled in a study of blood T cell repertoires in COVID-19. Study context: COVID-19 samples, acute and convalescent, were from the United States, Italy and Spain. PBMCs, B-cell-depleted T cells, or T cells provided the cDNA or gDNA that made up the material.

Original processing notes: Amplification with reference gene primers provided the estimates of nucleated cell counts. The protocol was immunoSEQ multiplex PCR, while the TCRdb copy is restricted to in-frame clones and leaves out a portion. Clonal size and the V and J genes are those of that table, whereas D and trimming came from the DNA. This table has 210,000 or so clones, about 90% appearing once. CDR3 length: 16 residues. In germline, CDR1 is SNHLY, CDR2 FYNNEI. Deletions cut 2 bases from V and 2 bases from J, with 15 bases between. V is TRBV2 and J is TRBJ1-1; tentatively, D is TRBD1 (5 bases). The sequencing sample was made of peripheral blood. The TCR was taken from a woman younger than 35 who had recovered from COVID-19. This CDR3 is CASSEPSGGVNTEAFF. The CDR3 DNA sequence: TGTGCCAGCAGTGAACCATCTGGGGGGGTAAACACTGAAGCTTTCTTT.